This T cell receptor (beta chain) was identified in a study of control samples from healthy donors and cancer patients. The CDR3 has 11 residues. Germline V gene sequence: CDR1 SGHDT, CDR2 YYEEEE. Trimming removed 0 bases at V and 5 bases at J, with 2 bases between. Some clones are missing from TCRdb's copy, which holds only in-frame ones; the method was immunoSEQ multiplex PCR. In the table there are 80,000 to 100,000 clones, about 90% of which are singletons. This rearrangement joins TRBV5-6 to TRBJ1-1; D not resolved. Sequenced material: blood. The sequence came from a man aged 25 to 40 in good health. The CDR3 DNA is TGTGCCAGCAGCTTGGGTACTGAAGCTTTCTTT. Its translation is CASSLGTEAFF.